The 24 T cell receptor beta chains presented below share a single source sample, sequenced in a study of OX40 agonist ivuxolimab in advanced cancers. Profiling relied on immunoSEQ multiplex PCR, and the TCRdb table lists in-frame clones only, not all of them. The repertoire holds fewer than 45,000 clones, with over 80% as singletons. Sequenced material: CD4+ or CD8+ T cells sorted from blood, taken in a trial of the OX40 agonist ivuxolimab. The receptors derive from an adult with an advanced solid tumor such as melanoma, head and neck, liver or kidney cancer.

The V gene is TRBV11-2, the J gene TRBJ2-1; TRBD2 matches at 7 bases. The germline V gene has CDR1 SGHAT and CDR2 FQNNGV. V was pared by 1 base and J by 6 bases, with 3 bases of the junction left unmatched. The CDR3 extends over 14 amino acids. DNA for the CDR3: TGTGCCAGCAGCTTAGCGGCGGGAGCCAATGAGCAGTTCTTC. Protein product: CASSLAAGANEQFF.

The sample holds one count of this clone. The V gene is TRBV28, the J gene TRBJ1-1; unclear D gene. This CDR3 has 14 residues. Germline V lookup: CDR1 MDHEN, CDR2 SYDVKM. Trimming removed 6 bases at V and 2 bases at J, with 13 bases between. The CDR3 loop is CASSPTRFNTEAFF. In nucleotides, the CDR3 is TGTGCCAGCAGCCCGACAAGGTTCAACACTGAAGCTTTCTTT.

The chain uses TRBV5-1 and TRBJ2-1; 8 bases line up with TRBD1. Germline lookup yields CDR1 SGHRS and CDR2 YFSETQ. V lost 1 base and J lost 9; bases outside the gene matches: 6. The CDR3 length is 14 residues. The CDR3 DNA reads TGCGCCAGCAGCTTGCAGGGGGCGCGAAGTGAGCAGTTCTTC. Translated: CASSLQGARSEQFF.

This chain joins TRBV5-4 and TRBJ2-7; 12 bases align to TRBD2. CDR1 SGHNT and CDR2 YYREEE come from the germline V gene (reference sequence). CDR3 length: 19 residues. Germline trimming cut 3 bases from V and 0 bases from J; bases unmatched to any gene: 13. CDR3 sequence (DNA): TGTGCCAGCAGCTGGGGGACTAGCGGGCCTGCCCGGAACTCCTACGAGCAGTACTTC. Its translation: CASSWGTSGPARNSYEQYF.

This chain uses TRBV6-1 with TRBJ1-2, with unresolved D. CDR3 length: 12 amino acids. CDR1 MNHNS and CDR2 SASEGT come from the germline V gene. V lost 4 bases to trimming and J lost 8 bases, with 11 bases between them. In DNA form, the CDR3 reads TGTGCCAGCAGTGGCAGAGTTGGGGGCTACACCTTC. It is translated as CASSGRVGGYTF.

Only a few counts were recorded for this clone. The CDR3 sequence: CASSLLGPETQYF. The CDR3 nucleotides read TGTGCCAGCAGCTTGCTAGGGCCAGAGACCCAGTACTTC. This chain joins TRBV5-6 and TRBJ2-5; D ambiguous. The CDR3 is 13 residues long. From germline, CDR1 is SGHDT and CDR2 YYEEEE. Trimming took off 1 base at V and 4 bases at J, with 8 bases between the two ends.

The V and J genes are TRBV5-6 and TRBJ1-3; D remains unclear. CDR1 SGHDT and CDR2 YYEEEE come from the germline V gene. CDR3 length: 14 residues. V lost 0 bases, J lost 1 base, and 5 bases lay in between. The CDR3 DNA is TGTGCCAGCAGCTTGGGTCAGTCTGGAAACACCATATATTTT. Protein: CASSLGQSGNTIYF.

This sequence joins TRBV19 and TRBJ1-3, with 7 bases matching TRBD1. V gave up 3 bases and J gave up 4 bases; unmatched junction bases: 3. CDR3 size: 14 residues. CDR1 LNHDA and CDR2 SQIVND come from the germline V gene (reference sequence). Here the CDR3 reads CASSIGGQGNTIYF. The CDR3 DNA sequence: TGTGCCAGTAGTATCGGGGGACAGGGAAACACCATATATTTT.

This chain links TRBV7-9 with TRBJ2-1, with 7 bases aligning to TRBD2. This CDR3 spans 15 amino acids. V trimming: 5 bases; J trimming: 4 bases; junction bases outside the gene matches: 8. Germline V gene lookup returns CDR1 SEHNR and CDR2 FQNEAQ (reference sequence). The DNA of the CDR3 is TGTGCCAGCAGCAATCAGGCGGGAGCTTACAATGAGCAGTTCTTC. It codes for CASSNQAGAYNEQFF.

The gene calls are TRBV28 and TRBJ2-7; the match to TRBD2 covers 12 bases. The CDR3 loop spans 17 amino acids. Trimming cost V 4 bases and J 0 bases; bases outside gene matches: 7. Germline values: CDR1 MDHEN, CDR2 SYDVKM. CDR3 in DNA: TGTGCCAGCAGTTACGCTGGGACTAGCGGGCACTCCTACGAGCAGTACTTC. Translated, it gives CASSYAGTSGHSYEQYF.

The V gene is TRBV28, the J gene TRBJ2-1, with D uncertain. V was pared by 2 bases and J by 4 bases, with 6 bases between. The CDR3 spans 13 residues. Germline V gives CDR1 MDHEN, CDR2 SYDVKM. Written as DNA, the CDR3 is TGTGCCAGCAGTTTAGGTGGGTACAATGAGCAGTTCTTC. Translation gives CASSLGGYNEQFF.

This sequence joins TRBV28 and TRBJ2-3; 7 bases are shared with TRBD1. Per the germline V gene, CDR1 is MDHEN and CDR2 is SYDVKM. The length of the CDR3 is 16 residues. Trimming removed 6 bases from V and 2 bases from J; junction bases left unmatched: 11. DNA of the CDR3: TGTGCCAGCAGGGCACCGACAGGGCGGTCCACAGATACGCAGTATTTT. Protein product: CASRAPTGRSTDTQYF.

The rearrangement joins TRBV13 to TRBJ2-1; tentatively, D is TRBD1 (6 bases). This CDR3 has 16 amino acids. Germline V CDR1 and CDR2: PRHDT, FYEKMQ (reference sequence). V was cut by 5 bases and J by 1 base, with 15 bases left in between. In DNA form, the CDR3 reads TGTGCCAGCAGCCCACGGACAGCAGGGTCCTACAATGAGCAGTTCTTC. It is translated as CASSPRTAGSYNEQFF.

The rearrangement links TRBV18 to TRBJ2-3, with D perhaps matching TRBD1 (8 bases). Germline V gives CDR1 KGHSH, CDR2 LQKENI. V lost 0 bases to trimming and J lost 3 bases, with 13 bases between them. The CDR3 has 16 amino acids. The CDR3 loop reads CASSPPTGEGTDTQYF. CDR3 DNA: TGTGCCAGCTCACCACCGACAGGGGAGGGGACAGATACGCAGTATTTT.

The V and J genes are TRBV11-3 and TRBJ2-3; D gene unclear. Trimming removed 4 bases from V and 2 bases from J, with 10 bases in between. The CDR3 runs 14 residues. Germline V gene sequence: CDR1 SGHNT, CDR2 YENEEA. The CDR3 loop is CASSSRQNTDTQYF. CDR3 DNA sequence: TGTGCCAGCAGCTCCCGACAAAACACAGATACGCAGTATTTT.

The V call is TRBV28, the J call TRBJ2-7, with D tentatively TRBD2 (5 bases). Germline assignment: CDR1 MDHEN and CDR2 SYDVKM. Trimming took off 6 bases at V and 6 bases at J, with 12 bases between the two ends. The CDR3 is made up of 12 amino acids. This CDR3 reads CASSQLVGEQYF. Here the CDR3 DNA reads TGTGCCAGCAGCCAACTAGTGGGCGAGCAGTACTTC.

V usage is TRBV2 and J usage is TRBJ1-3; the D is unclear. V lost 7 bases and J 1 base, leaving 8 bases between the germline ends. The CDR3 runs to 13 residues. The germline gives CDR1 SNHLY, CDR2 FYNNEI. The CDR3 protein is CASKVESGNTIYF. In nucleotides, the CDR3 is TGTGCCAGCAAGGTGGAGTCTGGAAACACCATATATTTT.

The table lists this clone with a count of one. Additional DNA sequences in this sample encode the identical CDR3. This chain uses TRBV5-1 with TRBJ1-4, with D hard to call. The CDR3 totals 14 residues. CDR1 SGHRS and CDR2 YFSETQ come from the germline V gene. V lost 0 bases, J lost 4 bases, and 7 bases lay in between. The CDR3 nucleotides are TGCGCCAGCAGCTTGGGTATTCGTAATGAAAAACTGTTTTTT. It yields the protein CASSLGIRNEKLFF.

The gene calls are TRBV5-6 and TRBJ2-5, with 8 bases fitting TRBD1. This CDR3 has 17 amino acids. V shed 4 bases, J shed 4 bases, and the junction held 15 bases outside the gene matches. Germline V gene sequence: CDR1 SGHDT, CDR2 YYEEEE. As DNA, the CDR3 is TGTGCCAGCAGCACGATCAGGGGGCGCGAGGGGCGAGAGACCCAGTACTTC. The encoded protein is CASSTIRGREGRETQYF.

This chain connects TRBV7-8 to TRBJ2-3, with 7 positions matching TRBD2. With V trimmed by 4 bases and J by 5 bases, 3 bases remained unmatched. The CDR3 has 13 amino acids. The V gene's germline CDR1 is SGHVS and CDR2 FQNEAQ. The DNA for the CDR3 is TGTGCCAGCAGCTCACTAGCGTTAGATACGCAGTATTTT. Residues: CASSSLALDTQYF. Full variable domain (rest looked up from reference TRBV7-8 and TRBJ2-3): GAGVSQSPRYKVAKRGQDVALRCDPISGHVSLFWYQQALGQGPEFLTYFQNEAQLDKSGLPSDRFFAERPEGSVSTLKIQRTQQEDSAVYLCASSSLALDTQYFGPGTRLTVL.

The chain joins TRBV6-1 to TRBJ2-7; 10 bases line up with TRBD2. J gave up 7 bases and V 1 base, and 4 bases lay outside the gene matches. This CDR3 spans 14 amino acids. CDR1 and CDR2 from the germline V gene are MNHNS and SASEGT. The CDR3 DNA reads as TGTGCCAGCAGTGAAGTCGGTAGCGGGGGGGAGCAGTACTTC. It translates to CASSEVGSGGEQYF.

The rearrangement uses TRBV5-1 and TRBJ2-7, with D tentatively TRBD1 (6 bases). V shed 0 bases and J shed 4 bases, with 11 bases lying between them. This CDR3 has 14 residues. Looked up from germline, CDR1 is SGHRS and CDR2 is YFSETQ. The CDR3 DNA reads TGCGCCAGCAGCTTGGCGACAGGCAATTACGAGCAGTACTTC. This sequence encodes CASSLATGNYEQYF. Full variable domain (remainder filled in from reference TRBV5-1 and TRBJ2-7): KAGVTQTPRYLIKTRGQQVTLSCSPISGHRSVSWYQQTPGQGLQFLFEYFSETQRNKGNFPGRFSGRQFSNSRSEMNVSTLELGDSALYLCASSLATGNYEQYFGPGTRLTVT.

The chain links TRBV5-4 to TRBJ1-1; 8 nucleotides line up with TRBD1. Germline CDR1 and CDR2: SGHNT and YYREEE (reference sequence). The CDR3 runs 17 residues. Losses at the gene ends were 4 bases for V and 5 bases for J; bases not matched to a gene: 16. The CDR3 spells CASSRGSRGPGETEAFF. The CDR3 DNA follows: TGTGCCAGCAGCCGCGGGTCCAGGGGGCCGGGGGAGACTGAAGCTTTCTTT.

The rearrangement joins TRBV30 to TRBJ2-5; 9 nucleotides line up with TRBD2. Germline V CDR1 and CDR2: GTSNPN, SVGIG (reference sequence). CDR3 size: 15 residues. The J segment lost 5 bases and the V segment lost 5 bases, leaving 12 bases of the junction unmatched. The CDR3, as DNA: TGTGCCTGGTCGATCTTAGCGGGAGTAGGGGAGACCCAGTACTTC. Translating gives CAWSILAGVGETQYF.